Here is one T cell receptor beta chain with its context. Data came from immunoSEQ multiplex PCR; TCRdb stores just in-frame clones and leaves some out. The repertoire includes about 100,000 clones, about 87% of them detected once, and more than 8.5% sits in the top ten. This sample stems from a study of T cell responses to AZD1222 COVID-19 vaccine. The CDR3 extends over 18 amino acids. The V gene's germline CDR1 is MRHNA and CDR2 SNTAGT. V was pared by 6 bases and J by 0 bases, with 14 bases of the junction left unmatched. The sequence was collected from an adult who received the AZD1222 COVID-19 vaccine. The chain links TRBV6-4 to TRBJ1-5; 7 bases are shared with TRBD1. This specimen consisted of peripheral blood, obtained 28 days after the second AZD1222 dose. CDR3 DNA sequence: TGTGCCAGCAGGCCCGACATCCCACGACAGGGTAGCAATCAGCCCCAGCATTTT. Translation gives CASRPDIPRQGSNQPQHF.